The clone carrying this T cell receptor (beta chain) has at least ten counts. J gave up 3 bases and V 3 bases, and 4 bases lay outside the gene matches. The CDR3 sequence is 14 residues long. Germline CDR1 is DFQATT and CDR2 is SNEGSKA (reference sequence). The data originate from a study of T cell repertoires in cytomegalovirus infection. MiXCR, applied by TCRdb to the reads, yields one record per CDR3 protein. The data show 300,000 or so distinct CDR3 sequences, around 10% seen once. The TCR sequence derives from a human donor in good health (CMV status not recorded). Some clones in this sample may be carry-over from other donors' samples. This chain joins TRBV20-1 and TRBJ2-1; 8 positions match TRBD1. What was sequenced was PBMCs. CDR3 sequence (DNA): TGCAGTGCTAGTCACGGGACAGGCTACAATGAGCAGTTCTTC. This sequence encodes CSASHGTGYNEQFF.